The present T cell receptor (beta chain) was sequenced within a study of blood T cell repertoires in COVID-19. The overall study: T cells, B-cell-depleted T cells, or PBMCs provided the cDNA or gDNA that served as material.

Sequencing used immunoSEQ multiplex PCR; TCRdb keeps in-frame clones, though not all of them. There are 350,000 to 400,000 clones in the sample; 88% occur only once, and 1.2% lies in the top ten. The CDR3 sequence is 15 residues long. Cohorts were assigned according to the clinical history that participants reported. This clone has only one observation. The clonotype was recovered from a young woman who had recovered from COVID-19. The V call is TRBV21-1, the J call TRBJ2-2; no check of the table's D call, TRBD1, against the DNA was made. TRBV21-1 corresponds to a pseudogene. Material: PBMCs or T cells enriched from blood (not recorded which). CDR3 sequence reads: CASSRDSLDTGELFF. The CDR3 bases are TGTGCCAGCAGCAGGGACAGTTTGGACACCGGGGAGCTGTTTTTT.